These T cell receptor beta chains were read from a single sample in a study of blood T cell repertoires in COVID-19. The assay was immunoSEQ multiplex PCR, and TCRdb's table has in-frame clones only and misses some. The sample lists some 180,000 clones; 70% to 90% were seen once. Sequencing input: peripheral blood. The receptors were sampled from an elderly woman with COVID-19, enrolled during active disease. CDR3s include the opening cysteine and the closing phenylalanine or tryptophan. Size tells how often a clone was seen (once, few, many) or the class of an expanded clone, and some rows leave it out.

CASAPSGGVSGNTIYF,TRBJ1-3,.,TRBV12-5
CASSHTTYSTDTQYF,TRBJ2-3,.,TRBV5-1
CASRQGADTGELFF,TRBJ2-2,.,TRBV28
CASSQDRGTYNEQFF,TRBJ2-1,.,TRBV4-1
CASSGSPDRGVGTQYF,TRBJ2-3,.,TRBV2
CASRWDRSRGAFF,TRBJ1-1,.,TRBV12-3/TRBV12-4
CASSEIAWGPGSSYEQYF,TRBJ2-7,.,TRBV6-1
CASTKYGGITPLHF,TRBJ1-6,.,TRBV28
CASSSQVAGDSTDTQYF,TRBJ2-3,.,TRBV28
CASSWDYGGTQYF,TRBJ2-5,once,TRBV12-3/TRBV12-4
CASSLAGRERGGVWVETQYF,TRBJ2-5,.,TRBV5-1
CASSPVTSGRGEQFF,TRBJ2-1,.,TRBV27
CASSTTGGAVAGYTF,TRBJ1-2,.,TRBV18
CASVTGGGEQYF,TRBJ2-7,.,TRBV27
CASSSSGTGTPTEAFF,TRBJ1-1,.,TRBV5-1
CASSELSLSGNTIYF,TRBJ1-3,.,TRBV6-1
CASSVAPGLAGGGEQYF,TRBJ2-7,.,TRBV9
CASSHPLGRPAEDTQYF,TRBJ2-3,.,TRBV4-2
CASSNLIGNTEAFF,TRBJ1-1,few,TRBV2
CAWRTSGQETQYF,TRBJ2-5,.,TRBV30
CASSQFLGGASPLHF,TRBJ1-6,.,TRBV14
CASSSGTGAYYEQYF,TRBJ2-7,once,TRBV5-6
CASSRPSDSFNEKLFF,TRBJ1-4,once,TRBV18
CASSGSAGFLEKLFF,TRBJ1-4,.,TRBV18
CASSLNWEGETQYF,TRBJ2-5,.,TRBV5-1